This TCR beta chain derives from a study (dated by TCRdb to between 2015 and 2016). This clonotype was recorded a few times. Its antigen remains undetermined. The record has no base qualities; no much larger clone is one base away. The CDR3 contains 16 residues, cysteine and phenylalanine counted. Of all the DNA, just the CDR3 is kept, 48 bases in frame from base 1. Via the germline V gene, CDR1 is SGHDT and CDR2 YYEEEE. V and J are trimmed by 4 bases and 2 bases, and the gene matches miss 8 bases of the junction. Preparation of the library involved RT-PCR. The run used an Illumina MiSeq. Through fastp at Q25 and MiXCR, TCRdb rebuilt clones from the public reads, retaining in-frame beta chains. A single entry per CDR3 protein holds the most common genes and DNA from its merged rows. Present in this sample are about 700,000 distinct CDR3 sequences, over 12% of which were seen just once. The ten largest make up 3.6% of the sample.

The receptor was derived from a female donor in good health, serving as a healthy control. The sequence joins TRBV5-6 to TRBJ2-5; 10 middle bases align to TRBD2. The sequenced sample was memory CD4+ T cells from blood. The nucleotide sequence is TGTGCCAGCAGCCAACTCGGGACTAGCGTACAAGAGACCCAGTACTTC. This sequence encodes CASSQLGTSVQETQYF.